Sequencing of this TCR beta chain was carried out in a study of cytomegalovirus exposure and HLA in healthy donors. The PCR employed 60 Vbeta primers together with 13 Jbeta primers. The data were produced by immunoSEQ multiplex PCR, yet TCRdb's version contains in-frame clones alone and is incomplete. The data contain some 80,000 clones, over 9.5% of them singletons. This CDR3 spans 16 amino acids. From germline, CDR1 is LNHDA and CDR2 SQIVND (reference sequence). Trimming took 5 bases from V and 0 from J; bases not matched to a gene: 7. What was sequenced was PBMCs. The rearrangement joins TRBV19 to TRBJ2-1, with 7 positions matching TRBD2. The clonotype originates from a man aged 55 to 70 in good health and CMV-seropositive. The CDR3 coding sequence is TGTGCCAGTAGTGAGGGAGGGTCCCTCTCCTACAATGAGCAGTTCTTC. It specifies CASSEGGSLSYNEQFF.